The clone carrying this TCR beta chain was detected ten times or more. Its specificity is unknown. The library protocol tagged individual cDNA molecules with unique molecular identifiers. TCRdb re-derived calls from the 5' RACE reads in MiXCR, one entry per CDR3 protein. The data contain some 88,000 distinct CDR3 sequences, about 15% of them singletons. The sample is drawn from a study of early T cells in non-severe SARS-CoV-2 infection. Study-wide context: Unpaired chains resulted from sequencing bulk RNA of unsorted whole blood. Study-wide results and limits: Sequences matched to VDJdb favored anti-spike CD8 responses, while private and CD4 specificities were missed.

Trimming left V 4 bases short and J 0 bases short, with 10 bases between. This CDR3 is built from 14 residues. Germline assignment: CDR1 DFQATT and CDR2 SNEGSKA (reference sequence). The receptor's source is an adult who was a healthcare worker with PCR-confirmed SARS-CoV-2 infection or an uninfected control (not recorded which). Sequences were derived from whole blood, sampled at baseline. The chain is built from TRBV20-1 and TRBJ2-1, with D perhaps matching TRBD2 (5 bases). The CDR3 is CSATPAVSYNEQFF. The CDR3 coding sequence is TGCAGTGCTACCCCAGCGGTCTCCTACAATGAGCAGTTCTTC.